These 4 T cell receptor beta chains were all obtained from the same sample, sequenced in a study of T cell responses to AZD1222 COVID-19 vaccine. Measured with immunoSEQ multiplex PCR; TCRdb has only the in-frame clones, and not every one. The data hold 90,000 to 120,000 clones, with 87% observed a single time. The material sequenced was peripheral blood, taken on day 0 of AZD1222 vaccination. The receptors derive from an adult in good health.

The V gene is TRBV28, the J gene TRBJ2-1, with D maybe TRBD1 (6 bases). V gave up 5 bases and J gave up 6 bases, with 14 bases separating them. The CDR3 is 14 amino acids. Germline values: CDR1 MDHEN, CDR2 SYDVKM. The CDR3 nucleotides are TGTGCCAGCAGTGACCAGGGGAGACCCAATGAGCAGTTCTTC. Amino acid sequence: CASSDQGRPNEQFF.

The chain carries TRBV4-1 and TRBJ1-6; D ambiguous. Trimming stripped 1 base from V and 14 bases from J, with 12 bases between. The CDR3 has 13 residues. The V gene's germline CDR1 is MGHRA and CDR2 YSYEKL. CDR3 sequence: CASSQVWASSLHF. The CDR3 region has the DNA TGCGCCAGCAGCCAAGTCTGGGCAAGCTCCCTCCACTTT.

This chain links TRBV7-9 with TRBJ2-3, with a possible D match to TRBD1 (6 bases). Germline V lookup: CDR1 SEHNR, CDR2 FQNEAQ (reference sequence). This CDR3 is 14 amino acids long. V lost 5 bases and J 4 bases, leaving 13 bases between the germline ends. The CDR3 spells CASSIQGGADTQYF. CDR3 DNA: TGTGCCAGCAGCATACAGGGTGGGGCAGATACGCAGTATTTT.

J is TRBJ1-1 and V is TRBV28, with D hard to call. The germline V gene has CDR1 MDHEN and CDR2 SYDVKM. This CDR3 spans 13 amino acids. V shed 3 bases and J shed 0 bases, with 5 bases lying between them. For the CDR3, the DNA is TGTGCCAGCAGTTTCCCAGTGAACACTGAAGCTTTCTTT. This encodes CASSFPVNTEAFF.